This TCR beta chain was identified during a study of T cell responses to AZD1222 COVID-19 vaccine. Measured with immunoSEQ multiplex PCR; TCRdb has only the in-frame clones, and not every one. The profile covers around 130,000 clones, with roughly 90% appearing a single time and 1.1% taken by the ten largest. Comments on this clone: Its antigen is still unknown.

CDR3 length: 14 amino acids. Germline values: CDR1 SGHVS, CDR2 FQNEAQ. Deletions cut 2 bases from V and 3 bases from J, with 10 bases between. General observations from the study: Repertoires in all cases were sampled only once the peak T cell response had passed. The sample set comprised mostly white British donors with more females, and clonal diversity was possibly underestimated. Targeting of unmutated variant regions was reportedly seen in nearly half of spike-specific TCRs.

Pooling covered second doses at about 4 or about 12 weeks. This TCR was recovered from an adult who received the AZD1222 COVID-19 vaccine. V gene TRBV7-8 combines with J gene TRBJ1-1, with D possibly matching TRBD1 (5 bases). Specimen: peripheral blood, collected 28 days after the second AZD1222 dose. Here the CDR3 reads CASSLTRQYTEAFF. In DNA, the CDR3 is TGTGCCAGCAGCTTAACCCGACAGTACACTGAAGCTTTCTTT.